The 2 T cell receptor beta chains given below trace back to one sample, sequenced in a study of cytomegalovirus exposure and HLA in healthy donors. 13 Jbeta primers and 60 Vbeta primers were used for the PCR. Clones were sequenced by immunoSEQ multiplex PCR, and TCRdb holds only the in-frame ones, with some missing. The sample has under 150,000 clones, 73% seen once. Sequencing input: PBMCs. These receptors originate from a woman aged 40 to 50 in good health and CMV-seronegative.

V gene TRBV19 combines with J gene TRBJ1-2, with 9 bases matching TRBD1. This CDR3 contains 17 residues. Germline trimming cut 7 bases from V and 2 bases from J; bases unmatched to any gene: 14. Germline CDR1 reads LNHDA; CDR2 reads SQIVND (reference sequence). CDR3 protein: CASTRWGQGLSNYGYTF. CDR3 in DNA: TGTGCCAGTACCCGATGGGGACAGGGTCTCTCAAACTATGGCTACACCTTC.

CDR3 in amino acids: CATKAETGGTGELFF. Here the CDR3 DNA reads TGTGCCACCAAGGCCGAGACAGGGGGCACCGGGGAGCTGTTTTTT. The V and J genes are TRBV6-1 and TRBJ2-2; 9 bases line up with TRBD1. V shed 10 bases, J shed 4 bases, and the junction held 10 bases outside the gene matches. The CDR3 is made up of 15 amino acids. The V gene's germline CDR1 is MNHNS and CDR2 SASEGT.